This T cell receptor beta chain was captured in a study of OX40 agonist ivuxolimab in advanced cancers. Whole-study results and caveats: Circulating CD4+ and CD8+ T cells showed clonal expansion by week 6 at 0.1 to 3.0 mg/kg. Among the lowest peripheral clonal expansion occurred in 0.1-3.0 mg/kg partial responders.

TCRdb's copy holds only in-frame clones and misses some; the assay was immunoSEQ multiplex PCR. The data hold about 46,000 clones, with roughly 91% observed a single time. Losses at the gene ends were 4 bases for V and 2 bases for J; bases not matched to a gene: 10. From germline, CDR1 is SNHLY and CDR2 FYNNEI. The CDR3 runs 16 residues. On this clone itself: Its cognate antigen is unknown.

The sample was CD4+ or CD8+ T cells sorted from blood, taken in a trial of the OX40 agonist ivuxolimab. The rearrangement joins TRBV2 to TRBJ2-5, with 7 bases lining up with TRBD1. The sequence came from an adult with an advanced solid tumor such as melanoma, head and neck, liver or kidney cancer. The CDR3 loop reads CASSGVPGTDQETQYF. CDR3 DNA: TGTGCCAGCAGTGGGGTGCCTGGGACAGATCAAGAGACCCAGTACTTC.